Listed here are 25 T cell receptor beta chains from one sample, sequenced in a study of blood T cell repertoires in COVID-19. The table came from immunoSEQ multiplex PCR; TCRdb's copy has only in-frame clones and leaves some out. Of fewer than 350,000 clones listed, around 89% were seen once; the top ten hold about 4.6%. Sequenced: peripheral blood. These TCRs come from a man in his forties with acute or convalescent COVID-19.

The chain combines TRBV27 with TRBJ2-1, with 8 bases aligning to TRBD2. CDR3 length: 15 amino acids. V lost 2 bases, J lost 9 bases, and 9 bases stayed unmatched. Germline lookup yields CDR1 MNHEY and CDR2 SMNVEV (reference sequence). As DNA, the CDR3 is TGTGCCAGCAGTTTAAGTCTAGCGGGCCGGTCTGAGCAGTTCTTC. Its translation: CASSLSLAGRSEQFF.

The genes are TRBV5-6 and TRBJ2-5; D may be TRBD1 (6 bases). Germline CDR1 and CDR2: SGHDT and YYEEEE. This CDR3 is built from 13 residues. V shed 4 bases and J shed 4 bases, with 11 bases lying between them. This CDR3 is CASSGQLRETQYF. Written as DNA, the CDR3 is TGTGCCAGCAGCGGACAGTTAAGAGAGACCCAGTACTTC.

The CDR3 sequence: CASSTRQGLTLHF. CDR3 DNA: TGTGCCAGCAGCACCCGACAGGGTTTAACCCTCCACTTT. The gene calls are TRBV13 and TRBJ1-6, with 7 bases that match TRBD1. With V trimmed by 5 bases and J by 14 bases, 9 bases remained unmatched. Germline CDR1 is PRHDT and CDR2 is FYEKMQ (reference sequence). This CDR3 is 13 amino acids long.

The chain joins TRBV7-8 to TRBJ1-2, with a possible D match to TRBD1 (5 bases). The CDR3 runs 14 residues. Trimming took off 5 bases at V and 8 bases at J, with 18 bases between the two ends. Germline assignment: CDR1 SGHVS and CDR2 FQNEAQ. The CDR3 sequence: CASSTSGEFSGYTF. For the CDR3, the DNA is TGTGCCAGCAGCACCTCGGGGGAGTTTTCGGGCTACACCTTC.

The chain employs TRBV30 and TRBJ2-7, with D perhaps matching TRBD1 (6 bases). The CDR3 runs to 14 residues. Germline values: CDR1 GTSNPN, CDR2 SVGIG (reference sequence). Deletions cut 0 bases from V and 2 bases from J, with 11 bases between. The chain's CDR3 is CAWSVNRVAYEQYF. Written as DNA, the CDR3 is TGTGCCTGGAGTGTCAACAGGGTGGCCTACGAGCAGTACTTC.

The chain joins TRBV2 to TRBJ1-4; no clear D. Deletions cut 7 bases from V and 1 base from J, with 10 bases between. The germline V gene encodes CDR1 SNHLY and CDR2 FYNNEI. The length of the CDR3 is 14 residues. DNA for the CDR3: TGTGCCAGCACCCAGTATTTAACTAATGAAAAACTGTTTTTT. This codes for CASTQYLTNEKLFF.

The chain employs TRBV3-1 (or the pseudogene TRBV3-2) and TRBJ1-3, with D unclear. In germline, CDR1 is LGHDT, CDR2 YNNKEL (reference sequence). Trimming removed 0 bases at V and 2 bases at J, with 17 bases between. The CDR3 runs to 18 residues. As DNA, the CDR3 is TGTGCCAGCAGCCAAGACCCTTTCGCCGGGAAAGCTGGAAACACCATATATTTT. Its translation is CASSQDPFAGKAGNTIYF.

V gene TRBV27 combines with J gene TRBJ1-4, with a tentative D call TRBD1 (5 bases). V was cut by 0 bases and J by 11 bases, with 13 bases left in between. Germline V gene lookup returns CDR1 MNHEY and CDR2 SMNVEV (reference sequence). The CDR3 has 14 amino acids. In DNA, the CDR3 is TGTGCCAGCAGTTTATCCGGGGGTGTAAGGAAACTGTTTTTT. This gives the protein CASSLSGGVRKLFF.

The CDR3 sequence: CASSYRQGSEGYTF. The CDR3 nucleotides are TGTGCCAGCAGCTACAGACAGGGATCAGAGGGCTACACCTTC. The chain combines TRBV7-2 with TRBJ1-2, with 7 bases identical to TRBD1. V lost 4 bases to trimming and J lost 8 bases; unmatched junction nucleotides: 10. The CDR3 is 14 residues long. Germline-derived CDR1 and CDR2 are SGHTA and FQGNSA.

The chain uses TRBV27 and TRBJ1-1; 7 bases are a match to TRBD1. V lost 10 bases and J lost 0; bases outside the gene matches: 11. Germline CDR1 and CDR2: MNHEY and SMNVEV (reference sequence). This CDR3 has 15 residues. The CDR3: CATRIRDSMNTEAFF. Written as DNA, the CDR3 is TGTGCCACCAGAATAAGGGACAGCATGAACACTGAAGCTTTCTTT.

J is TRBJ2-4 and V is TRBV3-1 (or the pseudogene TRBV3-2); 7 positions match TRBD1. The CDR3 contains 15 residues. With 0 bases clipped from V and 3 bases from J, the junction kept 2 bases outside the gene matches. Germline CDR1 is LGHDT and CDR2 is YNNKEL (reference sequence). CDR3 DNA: TGTGCCAGCAGCCAAGATCCAGGGGGCAAAAACATTCAGTACTTC. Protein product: CASSQDPGGKNIQYF.

The CDR3 spells CASSEVRDGYSPLHF. In nucleotides, the CDR3 is TGTGCCAGCAGTGAAGTGCGGGACGGGTATTCACCCCTCCACTTT. This chain uses TRBV6-1 with TRBJ1-6, with a tentative D call TRBD1 (5 bases). Between the trimmed V and J ends, which lost 1 base and 8 bases, there was a span of 12 bases. Germline CDR1 and CDR2: MNHNS and SASEGT. This CDR3 spans 15 amino acids.

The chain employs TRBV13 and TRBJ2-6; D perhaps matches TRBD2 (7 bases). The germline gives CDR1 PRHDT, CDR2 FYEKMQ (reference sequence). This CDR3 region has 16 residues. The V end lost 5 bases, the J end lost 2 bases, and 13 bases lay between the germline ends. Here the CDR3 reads CASSHRGGTGANVLTF. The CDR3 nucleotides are TGTGCCAGCAGCCATAGGGGGGGAACTGGGGCCAACGTCCTGACTTTC.

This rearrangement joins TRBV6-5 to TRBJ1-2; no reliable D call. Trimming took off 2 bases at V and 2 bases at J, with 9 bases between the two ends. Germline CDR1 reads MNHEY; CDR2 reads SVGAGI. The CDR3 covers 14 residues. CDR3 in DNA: TGTGCCAGCAGTTACAATGCGTGGAACTATGGCTACACCTTC. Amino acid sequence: CASSYNAWNYGYTF.

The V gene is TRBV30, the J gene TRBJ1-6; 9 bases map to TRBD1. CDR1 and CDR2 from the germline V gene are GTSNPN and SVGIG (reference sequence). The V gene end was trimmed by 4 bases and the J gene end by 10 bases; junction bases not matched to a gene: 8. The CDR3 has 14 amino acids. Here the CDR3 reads CAWTRQGGKSPLHF. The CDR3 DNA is TGTGCCTGGACTAGACAGGGGGGTAAATCACCCCTCCACTTT.

This CDR3 reads CASNTGLAKNIQYF. As DNA, the CDR3 is TGTGCCAGCAACACAGGCCTAGCCAAAAACATTCAGTACTTC. The chain links TRBV7-2 to TRBJ2-4; maybe TRBD1 (5 bases). The CDR3 is made up of 14 amino acids. CDR1 and CDR2 from the germline V gene are SGHTA and FQGNSA. With 7 bases removed from V and 0 bases from J, the gap between germline ends came to 10 bases.

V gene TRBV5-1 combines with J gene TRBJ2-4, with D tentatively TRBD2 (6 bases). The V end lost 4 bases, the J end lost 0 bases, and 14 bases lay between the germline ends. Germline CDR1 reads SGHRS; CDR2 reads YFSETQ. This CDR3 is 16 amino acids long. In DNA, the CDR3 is TGCGCCAGCAGCGCCTCGGGGGTTGGAGCCAAAAACATTCAGTACTTC. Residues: CASSASGVGAKNIQYF.

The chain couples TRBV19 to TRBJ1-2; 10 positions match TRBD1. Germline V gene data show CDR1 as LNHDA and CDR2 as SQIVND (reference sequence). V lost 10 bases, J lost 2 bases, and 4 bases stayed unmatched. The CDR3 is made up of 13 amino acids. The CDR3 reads CAIGTGDNYGYTF. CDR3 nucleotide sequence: TGTGCCATTGGGACAGGGGACAACTATGGCTACACCTTC.

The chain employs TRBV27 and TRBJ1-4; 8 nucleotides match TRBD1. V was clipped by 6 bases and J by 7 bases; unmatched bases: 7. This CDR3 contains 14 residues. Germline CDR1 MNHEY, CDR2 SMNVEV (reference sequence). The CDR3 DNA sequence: TGTGCCAGCAGACCGACAGGGGAGGGTGAAAAACTGTTTTTT. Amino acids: CASRPTGEGEKLFF.

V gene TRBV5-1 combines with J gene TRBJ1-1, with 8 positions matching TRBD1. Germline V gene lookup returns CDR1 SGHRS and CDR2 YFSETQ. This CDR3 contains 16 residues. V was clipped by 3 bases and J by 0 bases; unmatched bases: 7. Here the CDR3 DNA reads TGCGCCAGCAGCTCAGGACAGGGAACTATGAACACTGAAGCTTTCTTT. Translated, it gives CASSSGQGTMNTEAFF.

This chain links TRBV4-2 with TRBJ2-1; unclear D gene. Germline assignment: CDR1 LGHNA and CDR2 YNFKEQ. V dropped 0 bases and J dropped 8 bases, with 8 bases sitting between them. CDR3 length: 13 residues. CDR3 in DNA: TGTGCCAGCAGCCAAGAAGAGTTCGATGAGCAGTTCTTC. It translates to CASSQEEFDEQFF.

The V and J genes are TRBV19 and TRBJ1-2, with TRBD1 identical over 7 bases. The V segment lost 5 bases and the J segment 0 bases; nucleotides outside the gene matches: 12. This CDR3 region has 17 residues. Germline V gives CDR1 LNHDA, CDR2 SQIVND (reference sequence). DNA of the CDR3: TGTGCCAGTAGTCGTACAAGTATAGGGGGCTCTAACTATGGCTACACCTTC. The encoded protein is CASSRTSIGGSNYGYTF. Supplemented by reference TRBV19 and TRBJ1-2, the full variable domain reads DGGITQSPKYLFRKEGQNVTLSCEQNLNHDAMYWYRQDPGQGLRLIYYSQIVNDFQKGDIAEGYSVSREKKESFPLTVTSAQKNPTAFYLCASSRTSIGGSNYGYTFGSGTRLTVV.

The CDR3 is CASSENGVNYGYTF. CDR3 DNA sequence: TGTGCCAGCAGTGAAAACGGAGTTAACTATGGCTACACCTTC. The V and J genes are TRBV6-1 and TRBJ1-2; no clear D. Per the germline V gene, CDR1 is MNHNS and CDR2 is SASEGT. The V gene lost 2 bases and the J gene lost 1 base, with 8 bases spanning the gap. This CDR3 is 14 amino acids long.

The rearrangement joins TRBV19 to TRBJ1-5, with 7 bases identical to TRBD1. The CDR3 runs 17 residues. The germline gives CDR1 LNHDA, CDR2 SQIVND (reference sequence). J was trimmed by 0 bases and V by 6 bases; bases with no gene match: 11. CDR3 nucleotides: TGTGCCAGTAGACCGCCCGGGACAGCATATAGCAATCAGCCCCAGCATTTT. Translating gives CASRPPGTAYSNQPQHF.

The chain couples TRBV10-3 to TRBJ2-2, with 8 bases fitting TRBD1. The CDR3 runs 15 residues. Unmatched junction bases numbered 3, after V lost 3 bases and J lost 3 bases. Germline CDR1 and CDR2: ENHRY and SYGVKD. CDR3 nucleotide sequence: TGTGCCATCAGTGATAACAGGGGGGACACCGGGGAGCTGTTTTTT. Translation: CAISDNRGDTGELFF.